This T cell receptor (beta chain) was sequenced in a study of radiotherapy plus CTLA-4 blockade in lung cancer. Germline CDR1 reads SGDLS; CDR2 reads YYNGEE. There are 15 residues in the CDR3. Assay used: immunoSEQ multiplex PCR; TCRdb lists only in-frame clones, some missing. The data hold 70,000 to 95,000 clones, with about four fifths observed a single time. The sequences come from peripheral blood, collected from a patient treated with radiotherapy plus ipilimumab. The rearrangement joins TRBV9 to TRBJ2-5, with D possibly being TRBD1 or TRBD2 (5 bases each). The better agreement between TRBJ2-7 and the DNA end casts doubt on the J call. This receptor was taken from a human donor with non-small cell lung cancer that progressed on radiotherapy plus ipilimumab. The CDR3 coding sequence is TGTGCCAGCAGCGTAGGGGGACGGGCCCCCTACGAGCAGTACTTC. Translated, it gives CASSVGGRAPYEQYF.